Following are 9 T cell receptor beta chains from one sample sequenced in a study of CD8+ T cells in alopecia areata. Investigators isolated RNA and reverse transcribed it into cDNA to act as the sequencing template. TCRdb's table, derived via immunoSEQ multiplex PCR, lists solely in-frame clones and lacks some. Of about 190,000 clones detected, 64% appear once; the ten largest clones hold around 3.9%. This sample's treatment: oral pan-JAK inhibitor, 5-10 mg twice daily. Sequenced material: CD4+ T cells sorted from blood, taken at week 4, from a patient treated with tofacitinib. These receptors were taken from a human donor with alopecia areata.

The J gene is TRBJ2-4, the V gene TRBV29-1, with 7 bases matching TRBD1. The CDR3 consists of 13 residues. Per germline, CDR1 SQVTM and CDR2 ANQGSEA. Trimming removed 7 bases from V and 6 bases from J; junction bases left unmatched: 9. The DNA of the CDR3 is TGCAGCGCCGAAGGGGGCCAGAGAAACATTCAGTACTTC. It encodes CSAEGGQRNIQYF.

The V call is TRBV5-1, the J call TRBJ1-1; 7 positions match TRBD1. Per germline, CDR1 SGHRS and CDR2 YFSETQ. CDR3 length: 13 residues. The ends lost 5 bases at V and 7 bases at J; junction bases unmatched: 8. The CDR3 sequence: CASREGAQGEAFF. CDR3 DNA: TGCGCCAGCAGAGAGGGGGCGCAAGGTGAAGCTTTCTTT.

This clone has more than one count but fewer than ten. The V gene is TRBV6-6, the J gene TRBJ1-1; no firm D call. The CDR3 consists of 13 residues. The germline V gene has CDR1 MNHNY and CDR2 SVGAGI (reference sequence). Deletions cut 0 bases from V and 7 bases from J, with 9 bases between. CDR3 sequence (DNA): TGTGCCAGCAGTTACTCGTCCGATAGTGAAGCTTTCTTT. It is translated as CASSYSSDSEAFF.

The chain couples TRBV20-1 to TRBJ2-1; D not resolved. The CDR3 sequence is 11 residues long. V lost 6 bases to trimming and J lost 4 bases, with 7 bases between them. Germline V gene data show CDR1 as DFQATT and CDR2 as SNEGSKA (reference sequence). CDR3 residues: CSALNYNEQFF. DNA for the CDR3: TGCAGTGCACTAAATTACAATGAGCAGTTCTTC.

The V and J genes are TRBV30 and TRBJ1-1; TRBD1 matches at 9 bases. The ends lost 3 bases at V and 1 base at J; junction bases unmatched: 9. The V gene's germline CDR1 is GTSNPN and CDR2 SVGIG (reference sequence). The CDR3 is 16 residues long. DNA of the CDR3: TGTGCCTGGAGCCTAGGGACAGGGAGGGCGAACACTGAAGCTTTCTTT. Translation: CAWSLGTGRANTEAFF.

This sequence joins TRBV30 and TRBJ1-2, with D maybe TRBD1 (5 bases). The CDR3 sequence is 14 residues long. CDR1 is GTSNPN and CDR2 is SVGIG in the germline V gene (reference sequence). V gave up 2 bases and J gave up 7 bases, with 17 bases separating them. The CDR3 protein is CAWSTGSQAGGYTF. The CDR3 nucleotides read TGTGCCTGGAGTACCGGCTCACAGGCGGGTGGCTACACCTTC.

The chain links TRBV4-2 to TRBJ1-5; D ambiguous. The CDR3 runs 18 residues. The V gene's germline CDR1 is LGHNA and CDR2 YNFKEQ. Trimming stripped 0 bases from V and 0 bases from J, with 15 bases between. CDR3: CASSQEVSGAYSNQPQHF. The CDR3 DNA sequence: TGTGCCAGCAGCCAAGAAGTTTCGGGAGCCTATAGCAATCAGCCCCAGCATTTT.

The J gene is TRBJ2-6, the V gene TRBV7-6; tentative D call: TRBD1 (5 bases). The CDR3 is 17 amino acids. V dropped 5 bases and J dropped 1 base, with 15 bases sitting between them. In germline, CDR1 is SGHVS, CDR2 FNYEAQ. CDR3 loop: CASSKTAGISGANVLTF. For the CDR3, the DNA is TGTGCCAGCAGCAAAACTGCAGGGATTTCTGGGGCCAACGTCCTGACTTTC.

The chain employs TRBV18 and TRBJ2-7; a weak D match, TRBD1 (6 bases). The CDR3 is 13 amino acids. The V end lost 3 bases, the J end lost 6 bases, and 12 bases lay between the germline ends. CDR1 is KGHSH and CDR2 is LQKENI in the germline V gene. The CDR3 loop reads CASSPLTGFEQYF. CDR3 sequence (DNA): TGTGCCAGCTCACCGTTAACAGGGTTCGAGCAGTACTTC.